This TCR beta chain was retrieved from a study of T cells in localized non-small cell lung cancer. General study findings and limits: Greater blood T cell density accompanied longer overall survival. Compared with tumor, uninvolved adjacent lung displayed greater T cell clonality, ranking highest overall. Sequencing, confined to only one tumor region, leaves heterogeneity possible. Appearances in adjacent lung were noted for a median 57 of the top 100 tumor clones.

Worth noting for this clone: The target antigen is unknown.

Measured with immunoSEQ multiplex PCR; TCRdb has only the in-frame clones, and not every one. The sample lists 40,000 to 55,000 clones, around 82% occurring once. V dropped 0 bases and J dropped 2 bases, with 8 bases sitting between them. The CDR3 loop spans 15 amino acids. Germline loops: CDR1 SNHLY, CDR2 FYNNEI. This chain connects TRBV2 to TRBJ1-3; D is unclear. Here the sequenced sample was PBMCs, taken before any cancer treatment. This TCR was sampled from a woman aged 40-69 years with stage II lung adenocarcinoma. Here the CDR3 reads CASSEALGAGNTIYF. In DNA, the CDR3 is TGTGCCAGCAGTGAAGCGCTAGGTGCTGGAAACACCATATATTTT.